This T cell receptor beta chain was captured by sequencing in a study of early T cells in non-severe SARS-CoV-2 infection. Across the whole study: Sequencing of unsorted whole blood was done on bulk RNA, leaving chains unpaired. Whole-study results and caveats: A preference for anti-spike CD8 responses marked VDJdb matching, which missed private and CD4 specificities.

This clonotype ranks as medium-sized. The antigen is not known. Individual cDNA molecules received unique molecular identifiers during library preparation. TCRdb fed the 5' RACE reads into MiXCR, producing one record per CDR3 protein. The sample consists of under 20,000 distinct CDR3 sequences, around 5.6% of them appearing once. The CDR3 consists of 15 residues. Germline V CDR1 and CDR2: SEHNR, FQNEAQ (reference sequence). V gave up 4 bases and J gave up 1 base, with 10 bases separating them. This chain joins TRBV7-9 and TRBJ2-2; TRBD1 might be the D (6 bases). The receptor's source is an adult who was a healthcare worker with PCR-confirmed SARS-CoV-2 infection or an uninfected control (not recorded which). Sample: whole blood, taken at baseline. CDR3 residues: CASSYPDRNTGELFF. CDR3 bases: TGTGCCAGCAGCTATCCGGACAGGAACACCGGGGAGCTGTTTTTT. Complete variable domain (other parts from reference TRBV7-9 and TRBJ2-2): DTGVSQNPRHKITKRGQNVTFRCDPISEHNRLYWYRQTLGQGPEFLTYFQNEAQLEKSRLLSDRFSAERPKGSFSTLEIQRTEQGDSAMYLCASSYPDRNTGELFFGEGSRLTVL.